This entry concerns a single T cell receptor (beta chain). Data came from immunoSEQ multiplex PCR; TCRdb stores just in-frame clones and leaves some out. The table includes fewer than 130,000 clones, 90% to 95% detected once. These data come from a study of T cell responses to AZD1222 COVID-19 vaccine. Trimming cost V 4 bases and J 5 bases, with 19 bases left between them. The germline CDR1 and CDR2 sequences are KGHDR and SFDVKD. The CDR3 has 16 residues. The rearrangement uses TRBV24-1 and TRBJ2-5, with D maybe TRBD2 (5 bases). The sequences come from peripheral blood, collected on day 0 of AZD1222 vaccination. This TCR was recovered from an adult in good health. The CDR3, as DNA: TGTGCCACCAGTGACCCAACCCTAGGAGGAGGTGAGACCCAGTACTTC. This encodes CATSDPTLGGGETQYF.